This T cell receptor beta chain was recovered during a study of T-cell reconstitution after alpha-beta-depleted transplantation in children. During its preparation, the TCRbeta library received unique molecular identifiers. Via MiXCR, TCRdb re-called the PCR reads, giving one row per CDR3 protein. The sample consists of 500,000 or so distinct CDR3 sequences, approximately 29% of them appearing once. This specimen consisted of PBMCs from the stem cell graft donor, obtained from the stem cell graft. This TCR was sampled from a human donor who donated a stem cell graft to a child with aplastic anemia.

The CDR3 DNA reads as TGCAGTGCTAGAAGTCTGGGACTAGCGGGAGGGTCGGCCACCGGGGAGCTGTTTTTT. Protein product: CSARSLGLAGGSATGELFF. The chain carries TRBV20-1 and TRBJ2-2, with 16 bases identical to TRBD2. This CDR3 region has 19 residues. Losses at the gene ends were 2 bases for V and 4 bases for J; bases not matched to a gene: 10. Per germline, CDR1 DFQATT and CDR2 SNEGSKA (reference sequence).